This TCR beta chain was captured by sequencing in a study of control samples from healthy donors and cancer patients. Profiling relied on immunoSEQ multiplex PCR, and the TCRdb table lists in-frame clones only, not all of them. In the table there are approximately 53,000 clones, around 93% of which are singletons. This clone was observed a single time. V lost 2 bases, J lost 2 bases, and 16 bases lay in between. Germline loops: CDR1 SEHNR, CDR2 FQNEAQ (reference sequence). The CDR3 totals 17 residues. The receptor was derived from a man aged 25 to 40 with colorectal cancer. The chain carries TRBV7-9 and TRBJ1-3; D not resolved. The source material was PBMCs. CDR3 in amino acids: CASSLTAGTITGNTIYF. CDR3 coding DNA: TGTGCCAGCAGCTTAACGGCGGGAACGATCACTGGAAACACCATATATTTT. Together with reference TRBV7-9 and TRBJ1-3, the CDR3 gives the full variable domain: DTGVSQNPRHKITKRGQNVTFRCDPISEHNRLYWYRQTLGQGPEFLTYFQNEAQLEKSRLLSDRFSAERPKGSFSTLEIQRTEQGDSAMYLCASSLTAGTITGNTIYFGEGSWLTVV.